The clone carrying this T cell receptor beta chain was seen only once. The sample belongs to a study of T cell changes during pregnancy in multiple sclerosis. Assay: immunoSEQ multiplex PCR; the TCRdb copy retains only in-frame clones and omits some. Here the sample spans tens of thousands of clones, roughly 87% being singletons. The CDR3 is 17 residues long. Unmatched junction bases numbered 7, after V lost 10 bases and J lost 1 base. The germline gives CDR1 ENHRY, CDR2 SYGVKD. This chain links TRBV10-3 with TRBJ2-2; 15 bases align to TRBD2. The TCR was taken from a female donor in good health, enrolled as a control in a pregnancy study. The sequencing here drew on peripheral blood, taken in the second trimester of pregnancy. In nucleotides, the CDR3 is TGTGCCACCGGGACTAGCGGGAGGTCCAAGAACACCGGGGAGCTGTTTTTT. Its translation is CATGTSGRSKNTGELFF.